This T cell receptor (beta chain) is drawn from a study of T cell repertoires in cytomegalovirus infection. Turning to the study itself: Public TCR beta signatures indicated both CMV infection and matching HLA type. Study outcomes and limitations: There were carriers of CMV plus the relevant HLA, and cumulative public TCR beta family frequency identified them. HLA-C-restricted, CMV-specific TCR beta clonotypes were dominant ex vivo.

CDR3 size: 16 residues. Trimming at V came to 5 bases and at J to 4 bases, leaving 6 bases not matched to a gene. The germline V gene encodes CDR1 SEHNR and CDR2 FQNEAQ (reference sequence). TCRdb reanalysed the reads using MiXCR and keeps one entry per CDR3 protein. The repertoire holds about 200,000 distinct CDR3 sequences, with 8% to 10% as singletons. For this clonotype: Its antigen remains unidentified.

This sequence joins TRBV7-9 and TRBJ2-2, with TRBD2 matching 11 bases. The material sequenced was PBMCs. This sequence originates from a human donor in good health (CMV status not recorded). Some clones in this sample may be carry-over from other donors' samples. The CDR3 sequence is CASSQTTSGSTGELFF. DNA for the CDR3: TGTGCCAGCAGCCAAACTACTAGCGGGAGCACCGGGGAGCTGTTTTTT.